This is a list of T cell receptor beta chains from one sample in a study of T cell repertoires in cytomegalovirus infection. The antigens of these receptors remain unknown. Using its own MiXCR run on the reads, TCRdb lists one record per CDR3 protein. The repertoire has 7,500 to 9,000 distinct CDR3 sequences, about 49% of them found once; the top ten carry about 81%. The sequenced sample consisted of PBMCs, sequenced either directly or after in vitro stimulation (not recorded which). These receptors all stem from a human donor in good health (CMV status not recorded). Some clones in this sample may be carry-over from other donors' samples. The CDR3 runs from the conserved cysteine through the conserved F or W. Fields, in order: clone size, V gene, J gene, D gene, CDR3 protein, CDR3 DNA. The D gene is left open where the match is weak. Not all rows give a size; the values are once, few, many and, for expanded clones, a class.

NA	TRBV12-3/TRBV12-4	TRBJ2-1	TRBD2	CASSGGGATYNEQFF	TGTGCCAGCAGTGGCGGGGGGGCCACCTACAATGAGCAGTTCTTC
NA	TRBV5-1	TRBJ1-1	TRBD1	CASSLAFRAGGNTEAFF	TGCGCCAGCAGCTTGGCCTTCCGAGCAGGGGGCAACACTGAAGCTTTCTTT
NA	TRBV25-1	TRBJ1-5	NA	CASSKSPDQPQHF	TGTGCCAGCAGTAAGTCCCCGGACCAGCCCCAGCATTTT
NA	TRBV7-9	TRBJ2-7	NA	CASSLGQDEQYF	TGTGCCAGCAGCTTAGGGCAGGACGAGCAGTACTTC
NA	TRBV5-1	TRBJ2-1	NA	CASSFSTAGNEQFF	TGCGCCAGCAGCTTCTCGACAGCGGGCAATGAGCAGTTCTTC
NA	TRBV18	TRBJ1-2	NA	CASSPPNRLYGGYTF	TGTGCCAGCTCACCACCTAACAGGTTGTACGGCGGCTACACCTTC
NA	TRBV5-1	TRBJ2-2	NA	CASSLASFSGGYTGELFF	TGCGCCAGCAGCTTGGCCTCGTTTTCCGGGGGCTACACCGGGGAGCTGTTTTTT
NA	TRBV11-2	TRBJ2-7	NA	CASSLGGVGGMGPTGPYF	TGTGCCAGCAGCTTAGGGGGAGTAGGTGGGATGGGTCCTACGGGACCGTACTTC
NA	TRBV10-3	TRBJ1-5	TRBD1	CAISESEQGSDETRPPPQHF	TGTGCCATCAGTGAGTCGGAACAGGGGAGTGACGAGACTCGCCCTCCGCCCCAGCATTTT
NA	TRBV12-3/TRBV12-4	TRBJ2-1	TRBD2	CASSLEAGGLAGGGDEQFF	TGTGCCAGCAGTTTAGAAGCAGGGGGACTAGCGGGAGGTGGAGATGAGCAGTTCTTC
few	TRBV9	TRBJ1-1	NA	CASSVEKGTEAFF	TGTGCCAGCAGCGTAGAAAAGGGCACTGAAGCTTTCTTT
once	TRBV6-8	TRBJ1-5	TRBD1	CASSYQGAAQPQHF	TGTGCCAGCAGTTATCAGGGGGCCGCTCAGCCCCAGCATTTT
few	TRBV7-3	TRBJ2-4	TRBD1	CASSLVGTGANIQYF	TGTGCCAGCAGCTTAGTCGGGACAGGGGCAAACATTCAGTACTTC
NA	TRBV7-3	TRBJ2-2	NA	CASSLEESTGELFF	TGTGCCAGCAGCTTGGAGGAGAGCACCGGGGAGCTGTTTTTT
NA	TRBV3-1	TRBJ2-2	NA	CASSQDRGNTGELFF	TGTGCCAGCAGCCAAGACCGGGGGAACACCGGGGAGCTGTTTTTT
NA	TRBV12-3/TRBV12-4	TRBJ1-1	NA	CASSLRVSKQGTASFF	TGTGCCAGCAGTCTCAGGGTTTCCAAACAGGGCACTGCCTCTTTCTTT
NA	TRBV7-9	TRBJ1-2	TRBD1	CASSSSLSTGRTGGYTF	TGTGCCAGCAGCTCAAGCTTATCGACAGGGCGGACGGGTGGCTACACCTTC
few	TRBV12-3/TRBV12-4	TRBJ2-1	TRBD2	CASSLLTSGVKFF	TGTGCCAGCAGTCTCCTGACTAGCGGGGTCAAGTTCTTC
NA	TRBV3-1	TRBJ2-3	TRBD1	CASSQLQQGADTQYF	TGTGCCAGCAGCCAACTCCAACAGGGGGCAGATACGCAGTATTTT
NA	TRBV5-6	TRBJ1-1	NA	CASSTKILLTEAFF	TGTGCCAGCAGCACGAAAATCCTCCTCACTGAAGCTTTCTTT
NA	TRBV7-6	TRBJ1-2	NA	CASSLAGRDQDYGYTF	TGTGCCAGCAGCTTAGCAGGGCGGGATCAGGACTATGGCTACACCTTC
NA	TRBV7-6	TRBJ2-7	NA	CASSYAGSYEQYF	TGTGCCAGCAGCTACGCCGGGTCCTACGAGCAGTACTTC
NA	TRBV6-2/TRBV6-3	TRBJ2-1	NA	CYSSFEGASYYDQFF	TGTTACAGCAGTTTTGAGGGAGCTTCTTACTATGATCAGTTCTTC
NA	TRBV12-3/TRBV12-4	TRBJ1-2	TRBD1	CAISYTGQHYGYPF	TGTGCCATCAGCTATACGGGACAGCACTATGGCTACCCATTC
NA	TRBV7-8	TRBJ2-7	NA	CASSLGGLAAFVTYGVRKEQYF	TGTGCCAGCAGCTTAGGGGGCCTGGCGGCATTTGTAACCTACGGCGTCCGCAAGGAGCAGTACTTC
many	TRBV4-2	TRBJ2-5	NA	CASSQDSGGGKGGETQYF	TGTGCCAGCAGCCAAGATTCGGGCGGAGGAAAGGGAGGAGAGACCCAGTACTTC